This T cell receptor beta chain originates from a study of blood T cell repertoires in COVID-19. Trimming removed 6 bases from V and 5 bases from J, with 16 bases in between. CDR1 MNHEY and CDR2 SMNVEV come from the germline V gene (reference sequence). CDR3 length: 15 amino acids. Clones were sequenced by immunoSEQ multiplex PCR, and TCRdb holds only the in-frame ones, with some missing. The table lists fewer than 200,000 clones, 83% of them singletons, with about 3.5% in the top ten. The sequence came from a woman between 45 and 60 years old in a cohort exposed to, infected with or recovered from COVID-19 (not recorded which). This chain uses TRBV27 with TRBJ1-4; tentatively, D is TRBD1 (6 bases). Input material: PBMCs or T cells enriched from blood (not recorded which). The CDR3 DNA follows: TGTGCCAGCAGCGACATACAGACAGGAAATGAAAAACTGTTTTTT. This gives the protein CASSDIQTGNEKLFF. Variable domain in full (rest from reference TRBV27 and TRBJ1-4): EAQVTQNPRYLITVTGKKLTVTCSQNMNHEYMSWYRQDPGLGLRQIYYSMNVEVTDKGDVPEGYKVSRKEKRNFPLILESPSPNQTSLYFCASSDIQTGNEKLFFGSGTQLSVL.